This T cell receptor beta chain was observed in a study of OX40 agonist ivuxolimab in advanced cancers. The CDR3 length is 15 residues. Germline values: CDR1 SEHNR, CDR2 FQNEAQ (reference sequence). V was clipped by 2 bases and J by 5 bases, with 12 bases between them. Profiled with immunoSEQ multiplex PCR; TCRdb holds only in-frame clones, not every one. The data hold about 41,000 clones, with almost 80% observed a single time. The TCR sequence derives from an adult with an advanced solid tumor such as melanoma, head and neck, liver or kidney cancer. The rearrangement links TRBV7-9 to TRBJ2-2; TRBD1 is a possible D gene (5 bases). The source material was CD4+ or CD8+ T cells sorted from blood, sampled in a trial of the OX40 agonist ivuxolimab. CDR3 nucleotides: TGTGCCAGCAGCTTATTAGGGGCACATACCGGGGAGCTGTTTTTT. Translating gives CASSLLGAHTGELFF.